Only a few counts were recorded for the clone carrying this T cell receptor beta chain. The germline V and J ends were trimmed by 5 bases and 2 bases, with 12 bases remaining between them. Germline CDR1 and CDR2: MNHEY and SMNVEV (reference sequence). This CDR3 has 14 amino acids. This specimen belongs to a study of blood T cell repertoires in COVID-19. In the study overall: Sources were T cells, B-cell-depleted T cells, or PBMCs; the material itself was cDNA or gDNA.

Data came from immunoSEQ multiplex PCR; TCRdb stores just in-frame clones and leaves some out. The profile covers roughly 100,000 clones, with around 80% appearing a single time and more than 13% taken by the ten largest. The chain recombines TRBV27 with TRBJ1-2; TRBD1 might be the D (6 bases). Sequencing input: peripheral blood. This receptor was obtained from a woman aged 60-75 years with acute or convalescent COVID-19. The CDR3 loop is CASSPRGANYGYTF. In nucleotides, the CDR3 is TGTGCCAGCAGTCCCAGGGGAGCAAACTATGGCTACACCTTC.